What follows are 14 T cell receptor beta chains derived from one specimen sequenced in a study of T cell repertoires in cytomegalovirus infection. MiXCR, run by TCRdb on the reads, gives a single entry per CDR3 protein. The data show under 200,000 distinct CDR3 sequences, 28% seen once. What was sequenced was PBMCs. The receptors shown here come from a human donor in good health (CMV status not recorded). Some clones in this sample may be carry-over from other donors' samples.

This clonotype was observed a few times. The V call is TRBV20-1, the J call TRBJ2-3; 14 bases map to TRBD2. This CDR3 region has 20 residues. Germline V gene sequence: CDR1 DFQATT, CDR2 SNEGSKA (reference sequence). The J segment lost 0 bases and the V segment lost 0 bases, leaving 11 bases of the junction unmatched. CDR3 sequence: CSARDPHRLAGGKSTDTQYF. DNA for the CDR3: TGCAGTGCTAGAGACCCCCATCGACTAGCGGGGGGGAAGAGCACAGATACGCAGTATTTT.

CDR3: CASSSRGDAFF. CDR3 nucleotide sequence: TGTGCCAGCAGTTCCAGGGGGGATGCTTTCTTT. V gene TRBV12-3 or TRBV12-4 combines with J gene TRBJ1-1; 7 bases are shared with TRBD1. The J segment lost 11 bases and the V segment lost 4 bases, leaving 4 bases of the junction unmatched. The CDR3 extends over 11 amino acids.

Only a few counts were recorded for this clonotype. This chain links TRBV29-1 with TRBJ1-4; D perhaps matches TRBD1 (5 bases). CDR1 is SQVTM, CDR2 ANQGSEA, per germline. Deletions cut 0 bases from V and 6 bases from J, with 17 bases between. This CDR3 has 16 amino acids. The CDR3, as DNA: TGCAGCGTTGAAGATCCCCAACAGTGGGGGGATGAAAAACTGTTTTTT. This sequence encodes CSVEDPQQWGDEKLFF.

This clonotype came up a few times. The chain couples TRBV7-6 to TRBJ2-3; 7 bases fit TRBD1. In germline, CDR1 is SGHVS, CDR2 FNYEAQ. This CDR3 has 14 residues. V lost 3 bases and J lost 3; bases outside the gene matches: 3. The CDR3 region has the DNA TGTGCCAGCAGCTTTATACAGGGGACAGATACGCAGTATTTT. Its protein is CASSFIQGTDTQYF.

The rearrangement joins TRBV20-1 to TRBJ2-7, with TRBD1 matching over 9 bases. The CDR3 runs 15 residues. Trimming cost V 1 base and J 1 base; bases outside gene matches: 5. Germline V CDR1 and CDR2: DFQATT, SNEGSKA (reference sequence). In nucleotides, the CDR3 is TGCAGTGCTAGAGCTGGGGACAGGGCTTCCTACGAGCAGTACTTC. Protein sequence: CSARAGDRASYEQYF.

The CDR3 sequence is CASSEELGVNEQFF. CDR3 sequence (DNA): TGTGCCAGCAGTGAAGAGCTAGGGGTGAATGAGCAGTTCTTC. The rearrangement links TRBV2 to TRBJ2-1, with D possibly matching TRBD1 (5 bases). Looked up from germline, CDR1 is SNHLY and CDR2 is FYNNEI. V was cut by 1 base and J by 7 bases, with 11 bases left in between. The CDR3 sequence is 14 residues long.

This clonotype showed up just a few times. The chain carries TRBV6-6 and TRBJ1-1; possible D gene TRBD1, 6 bases. This CDR3 contains 14 residues. CDR1 is MNHNY and CDR2 is SVGAGI in the germline V gene (reference sequence). V lost 0 bases and J 3 bases, leaving 8 bases between the germline ends. CDR3 amino acids: CASSYSAGDTEAFF. CDR3 DNA sequence: TGTGCCAGCAGTTACTCGGCAGGGGACACTGAAGCTTTCTTT.

This clonotype was observed a few times. J is TRBJ2-7 and V is TRBV5-1; D perhaps matches TRBD1 (5 bases). The V end lost 2 bases, the J end lost 4 bases, and 10 bases lay between the germline ends. The CDR3 consists of 13 residues. Per the germline V gene, CDR1 is SGHRS and CDR2 is YFSETQ. CDR3 nucleotide sequence: TGCGCCAGCAGCTTTGTGGACAATTACGAGCAGTACTTC. Its translation: CASSFVDNYEQYF.

This sequence joins TRBV20-1 and TRBJ2-3, with D unclear. CDR1 is DFQATT and CDR2 is SNEGSKA in the germline V gene (reference sequence). Between the trimmed V and J ends, which lost 3 bases and 4 bases, there was a span of 8 bases. The CDR3 covers 12 residues. The CDR3 protein is CSASLGSDTQYF. The CDR3 DNA is TGCAGTGCTAGCCTAGGATCAGATACGCAGTATTTT.

This clonotype was found many times. The chain has TRBV7-8 and TRBJ1-6, with D maybe TRBD1 (6 bases). V was pared by 0 bases and J by 3 bases, with 12 bases between. CDR3 length equals 17 residues. Germline CDR1 SGHVS, CDR2 FQNEAQ. DNA of the CDR3: TGTGCCAGCAGCTTAGCGACAGGCGGCAGCTATAATTCACCCCTCCACTTT. Translated, it gives CASSLATGGSYNSPLHF.

This clonotype was found a few times. The rearrangement joins TRBV6-2 or TRBV6-3 to TRBJ2-2; D is perhaps TRBD2 (5 bases). Germline CDR1 is MNHEY and CDR2 is SVGEGT. V was shortened by 3 bases and J by 7 bases, with 12 bases between the two germline ends. The length of the CDR3 is 14 residues. CDR3 sequence (DNA): TGTGCCAGCAGTTATCGGGGAGAAGGCGGGGAGCTGTTTTTT. It specifies CASSYRGEGGELFF.

The rearrangement joins TRBV6-5 to TRBJ2-2; D might be TRBD1 or TRBD2, each matching 5 bases. CDR1 and CDR2 (germline): MNHEY, SVGAGI. The CDR3 loop spans 14 amino acids. Trimming shortened V by 2 bases and J by 3 bases, and 7 bases separated the two germline ends. The DNA of the CDR3 is TGTGCCAGCAGTTACGGGACGGACACCGGGGAGCTGTTTTTT. Protein product: CASSYGTDTGELFF.

The chain has TRBV6-8 and TRBJ1-1; D is unresolved. Trimming pared 2 bases from V and 1 base from J, leaving 5 bases between. The length of the CDR3 is 13 residues. Germline lookup yields CDR1 MNHGY and CDR2 SAAAGT. The CDR3 sequence is CASSYQRNTEAFF. CDR3 sequence (DNA): TGTGCCAGCAGTTACCAGCGGAACACTGAAGCTTTCTTT.

The chain uses TRBV29-1 and TRBJ1-4; maybe TRBD1 (5 bases). Germline CDR1 SQVTM, CDR2 ANQGSEA. There are 13 residues in the CDR3. The germline V and J ends were trimmed by 6 bases and 8 bases, with 16 bases remaining between them. CDR3 sequence: CSVGSGEGEKLFF. The CDR3 bases are TGCAGCGTCGGGTCCGGGGAGGGGGAAAAACTGTTTTTT.